The next 5 T cell receptor beta chains were all read from a single sample in a study of CXCR3-negative and CXCR3-positive naive CD8 T cells. Libraries were UMI-labeled 5' RACE TRB cDNA. Each CDR3 protein gets one entry in TCRdb, which reprocessed the 5' RACE reads and gives no DNA. Its table records tens of thousands of distinct CDR3 sequences. The sample consisted of naive CXCR3- CD8+ T cells from blood. This sample's subset: CD45RO-CCR7+CD27+CD95- naive CD8+ T cells lacking CXCR3 (TNR3-). The receptors derive from a human donor in good health. Some clones in this sample may be carry-over from other donors' samples.

V and J are TRBV20-1 and TRBJ2-7; TCRdb's D call of TRBD2 is untestable without DNA. Germline CDR1 is DFQATT and CDR2 is SNEGSKA (reference sequence). CDR3 size: 15 residues. The CDR3 here is CSATLQAGGPYEQYF.

The chain recombines TRBV18 with TRBJ1-1; TCRdb's D gene call, TRBD1, goes unchecked for lack of DNA. The germline V gene encodes CDR1 KGHSH and CDR2 LQKENI. CDR3 size: 15 residues. CDR3 amino acids: CASSSMTGVNTEAFF.

This rearrangement joins TRBV18 to TRBJ2-1. The CDR3 loop spans 11 amino acids. Per germline, CDR1 KGHSH and CDR2 LQKENI. This CDR3 is CASLAYNEQFF. Variable domain in full (rest from reference TRBV18 and TRBJ2-1): NAGVMQNPRHLVRRRGQEARLRCSPMKGHSHVYWYRQLPEEGLKFMVYLQKENIIDESGMPKERFSAEFPKEGPSILRIQQVVRGDSAAYFCASLAYNEQFFGPGTRLTVL.

J is TRBJ2-7 and V is TRBV6-2 or TRBV6-3; TCRdb returns TRBD2, unconfirmable since there is no DNA. The V gene's germline CDR1 is MNHEY and CDR2 SVGEGT. This CDR3 has 16 residues. CDR3 in amino acids: CASNIAGDPGIYEQYF.

The chain couples TRBV7-8 to TRBJ1-4; TCRdb selects TRBD1, and the lack of DNA leaves this call unchecked. The V gene's germline CDR1 is SGHVS and CDR2 FQNEAQ. The CDR3 covers 14 residues. CDR3 sequence: CASSPRQRGEKLFF.